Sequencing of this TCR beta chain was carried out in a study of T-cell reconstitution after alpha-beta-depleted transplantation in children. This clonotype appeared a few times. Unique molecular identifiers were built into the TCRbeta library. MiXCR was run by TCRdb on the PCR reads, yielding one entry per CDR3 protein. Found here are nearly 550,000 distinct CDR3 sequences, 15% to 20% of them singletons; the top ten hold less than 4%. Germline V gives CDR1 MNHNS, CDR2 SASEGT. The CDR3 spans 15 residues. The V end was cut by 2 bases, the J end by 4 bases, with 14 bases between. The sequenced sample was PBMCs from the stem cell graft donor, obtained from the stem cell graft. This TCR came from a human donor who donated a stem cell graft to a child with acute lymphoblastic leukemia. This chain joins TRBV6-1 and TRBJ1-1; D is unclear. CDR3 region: CASSESGISGTEAFF. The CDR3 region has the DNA TGTGCCAGCAGTGAATCCGGCATCTCGGGCACTGAAGCTTTCTTT.